This T cell receptor (beta chain) was identified during a study of cytomegalovirus exposure and HLA in healthy donors. This clone was counted a few times. Its antigen is undetermined. Study-wide points: Among the sequence variants, a highly shared cluster was likely an artifact of sequencing. Researchers left out some V segments, among them TRBV6-2 and TRBV6-3, as indistinguishable.

Researchers ran the PCR with 60 Vbeta and 13 Jbeta primers. Per the original methods: In a later analysis, 70 million to 80 million unique TCR beta chains included roughly 11 million shared by two or more donors. Method: immunoSEQ multiplex PCR; TCRdb's copy keeps in-frame clones and lacks some. The V and J calls and clone size were taken over from that table, and D and trimming were inferred from the DNA. The sample holds about 140,000 clones, roughly 75% seen once. In germline, CDR1 is MNHNS, CDR2 SASEGT. This CDR3 comprises 13 residues. V was shortened by 2 bases and J by 0 bases, with 2 bases between the two germline ends. This cohort consisted of healthy bone marrow donors.

This receptor was obtained from a female donor in good health and CMV-seronegative. Sequencing was done on a sample of PBMCs. The rearrangement uses TRBV6-1 and TRBJ1-5; unclear D gene. The CDR3 reads CASSEYSNQPQHF. Written as DNA, the CDR3 is TGTGCCAGCAGTGAATATAGCAATCAGCCCCAGCATTTT.